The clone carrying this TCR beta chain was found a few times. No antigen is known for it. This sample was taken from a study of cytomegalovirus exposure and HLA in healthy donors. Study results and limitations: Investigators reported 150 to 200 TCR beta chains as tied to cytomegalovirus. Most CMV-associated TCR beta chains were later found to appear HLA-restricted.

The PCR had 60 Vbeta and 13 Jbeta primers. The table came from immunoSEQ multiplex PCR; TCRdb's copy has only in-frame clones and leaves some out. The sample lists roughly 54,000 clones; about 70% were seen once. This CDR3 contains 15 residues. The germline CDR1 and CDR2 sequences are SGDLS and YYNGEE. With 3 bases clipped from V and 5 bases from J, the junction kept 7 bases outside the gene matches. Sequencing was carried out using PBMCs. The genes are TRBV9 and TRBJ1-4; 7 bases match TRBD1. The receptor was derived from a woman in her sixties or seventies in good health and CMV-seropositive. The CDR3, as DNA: TGTGCCAGCAGCGCCGGACAGGTTGTCAATGAAAAACTGTTTTTT. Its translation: CASSAGQVVNEKLFF.